Detailed here is one T cell receptor beta chain. This entry comes from a study of shared clonotypes between healthy human individuals. Study background: CD4 naive and CD4 memory each took three plates per donor, while CD8 naive took two and CD8 memory one.

The CDR3 is made up of 16 amino acids. V was clipped by 1 base and J by 3 bases, with 10 bases between them. The germline CDR1 and CDR2 sequences are SNHLY and FYNNEI. The repertoire was sequenced with immunoSEQ multiplex PCR; TCRdb's copy has only in-frame clones and lacks some. The repertoire holds over a million clones, with roughly 96% as singletons. Specimen: naive CD4+ T cells sorted from blood. Subset indicated: CD45RA+ positively selected. This chain uses TRBV2 with TRBJ2-6, with D tentatively TRBD1 (5 bases). The clonotype comes from a man aged 25-45 years in good health. CDR3 nucleotides: TGTGCCAGCAGTGAAGGGGCAGGGAATGGGGCCAACGTCCTGACTTTC. Residues: CASSEGAGNGANVLTF.